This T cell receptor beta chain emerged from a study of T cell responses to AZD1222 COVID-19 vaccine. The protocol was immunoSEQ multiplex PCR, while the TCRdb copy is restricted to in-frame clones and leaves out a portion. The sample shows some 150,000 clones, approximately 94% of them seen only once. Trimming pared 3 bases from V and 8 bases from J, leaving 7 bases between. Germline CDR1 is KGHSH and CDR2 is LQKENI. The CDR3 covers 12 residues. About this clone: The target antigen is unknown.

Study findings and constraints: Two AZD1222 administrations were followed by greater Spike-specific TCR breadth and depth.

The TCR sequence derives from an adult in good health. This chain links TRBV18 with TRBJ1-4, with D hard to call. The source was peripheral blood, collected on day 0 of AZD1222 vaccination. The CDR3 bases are TGTGCCAGCTCACCGGGGTGGGAAAAACTGTTTTTT. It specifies CASSPGWEKLFF. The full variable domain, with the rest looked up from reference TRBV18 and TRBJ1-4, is NAGVMQNPRHLVRRRGQEARLRCSPMKGHSHVYWYRQLPEEGLKFMVYLQKENIIDESGMPKERFSAEFPKEGPSILRIQQVVRGDSAAYFCASSPGWEKLFFGSGTQLSVL.